The T cell receptor (beta chain) described here comes from a study of blood T cells in healthy people across ages. Combining a sample-barcoded 5' primer with a J-beta primer mix, a second PCR ran for roughly 7 to 12 cycles. MiXCR was run by TCRdb on the 5' RACE reads, yielding one entry per CDR3 protein. The data hold about 290,000 distinct CDR3 sequences, with roughly a quarter observed a single time. The CDR3 totals 14 residues. CDR1 is LGHDT and CDR2 is YNNKEL in the germline V gene (reference sequence). Specimen: blood. V gene TRBV3-1 combines with J gene TRBJ2-3; no clear D. TRBJ1-5 matches the DNA end more closely, so the J call is doubtful. This TCR was sampled from a woman in her seventies in good health. CDR3 in DNA: TGTGCCAGCAGCCAAGGGCAGTTCAATCAGCCCCAGCATTTT. Its translation: CASSQGQFNQPQHF.